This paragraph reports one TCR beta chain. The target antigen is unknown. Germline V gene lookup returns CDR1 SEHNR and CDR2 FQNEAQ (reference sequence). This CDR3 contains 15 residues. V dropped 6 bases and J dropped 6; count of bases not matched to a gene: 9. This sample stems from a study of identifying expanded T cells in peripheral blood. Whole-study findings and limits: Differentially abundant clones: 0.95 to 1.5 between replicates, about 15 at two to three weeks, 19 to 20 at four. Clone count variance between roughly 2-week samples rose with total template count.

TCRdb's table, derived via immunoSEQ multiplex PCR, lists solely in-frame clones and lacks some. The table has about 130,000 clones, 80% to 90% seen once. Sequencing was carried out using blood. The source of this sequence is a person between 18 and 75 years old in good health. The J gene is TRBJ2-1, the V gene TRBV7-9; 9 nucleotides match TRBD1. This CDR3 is CASRTGTGRGNEQFF. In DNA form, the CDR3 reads TGTGCCAGCAGGACCGGGACAGGGCGCGGCAATGAGCAGTTCTTC.